This passage covers 5 T cell receptor beta chains from one sample sequenced in a study of CD4 T cells in relation to SARS-CoV-2 and coronaviruses. Some clones are missing from TCRdb's copy, which holds only in-frame ones; the method was immunoSEQ multiplex PCR. The sample contains 23,000 or so clones, around 80% of which appear only once. Their specific antigens are unknown. Before the COVID-19 pandemic, during about 2010-2018, CD4+ T cells were taken from unexposed donors. Isolation of CD4+ T cells took place after less than twelve days in culture. The sequencing input was CD4+ T cells from PBMCs, cultured in vitro. The source is a human donor in good health.

This chain links TRBV11-1 with TRBJ2-3; 9 bases are a match to TRBD2. V gave up 4 bases and J gave up 0 bases; unmatched junction bases: 2. The CDR3 runs 15 residues. Germline V gives CDR1 SGHAT, CDR2 FQDESV (reference sequence). This CDR3 reads CASSSSGISTDTQYF. CDR3 in DNA: TGTGCCAGCAGCTCTAGCGGGATTAGCACAGATACGCAGTATTTT. Supplemented by reference TRBV11-1 and TRBJ2-3, the full variable domain reads EAEVAQSPRYKITEKSQAVAFWCDPISGHATLYWYRQILGQGPELLVQFQDESVVDDSQLPKDRFSAERLKGVDSTLKIQPAELGDSAMYLCASSSSGISTDTQYFGPGTRLTVL.

This clone was recorded a few times. The genes are TRBV9 and TRBJ1-3; D unresolved. The CDR3 is 15 residues long. The germline V gene encodes CDR1 SGDLS and CDR2 YYNGEE. V lost 4 bases and J lost 0, with 11 bases in between. This CDR3 is CASSPAPASGNTIYF. CDR3 in DNA: TGTGCCAGCAGCCCAGCCCCTGCCTCTGGAAACACCATATATTTT. The whole variable domain, filled in from reference TRBV9 and TRBJ1-3, reads DSGVTQTPKHLITATGQRVTLRCSPRSGDLSVYWYQQSLDQGLQFLIQYYNGEERAKGNILERFSAQQFPDLHSELNLSSLELGDSALYFCASSPAPASGNTIYFGEGSWLTVV.

The chain carries TRBV6-5 and TRBJ2-3; D might be TRBD2 (6 bases). CDR3 size: 13 residues. From germline, CDR1 is MNHEY and CDR2 SVGAGI. With 8 bases removed from V and 6 bases from J, the gap between germline ends came to 15 bases. The CDR3 loop is CASGDFLGDTQYF. CDR3 in DNA: TGTGCCAGCGGGGACTTCCTAGGGGATACGCAGTATTTT.

This clone has only a few counts. The gene calls are TRBV5-5 and TRBJ1-5, with 7 bases lining up with TRBD1. The CDR3 covers 14 residues. With 4 bases clipped from V and 3 bases from J, the junction kept 4 bases outside the gene matches. The germline V gene encodes CDR1 SGHKS and CDR2 YYEKEE (reference sequence). The CDR3 sequence: CASSPDRANQPQHF. The DNA for the CDR3 is TGTGCCAGCAGCCCAGACAGGGCCAATCAGCCCCAGCATTTT.

The rearrangement joins TRBV14 to TRBJ2-5; D gene unclear. Per the germline V gene, CDR1 is SGHDN and CDR2 is FVKESK. The germline V and J ends were trimmed by 2 bases and 5 bases, with 6 bases remaining between them. CDR3 size: 12 residues. For the CDR3, the DNA is TGTGCCAGCAGCCAACTAGGGGAGACCCAGTACTTC. As protein: CASSQLGETQYF.